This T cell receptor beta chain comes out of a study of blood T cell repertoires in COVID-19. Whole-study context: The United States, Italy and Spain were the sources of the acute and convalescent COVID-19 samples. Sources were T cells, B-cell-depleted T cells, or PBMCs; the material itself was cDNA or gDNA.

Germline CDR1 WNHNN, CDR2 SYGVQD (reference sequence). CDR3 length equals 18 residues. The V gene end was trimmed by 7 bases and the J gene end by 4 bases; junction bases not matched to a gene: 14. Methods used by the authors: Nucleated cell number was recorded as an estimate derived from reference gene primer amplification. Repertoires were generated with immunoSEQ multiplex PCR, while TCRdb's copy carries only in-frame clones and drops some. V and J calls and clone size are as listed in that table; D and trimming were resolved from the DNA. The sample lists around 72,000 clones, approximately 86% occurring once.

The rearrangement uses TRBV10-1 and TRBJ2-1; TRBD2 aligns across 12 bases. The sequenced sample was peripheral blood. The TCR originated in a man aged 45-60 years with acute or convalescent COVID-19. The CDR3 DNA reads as TGCGCCAGCAATTTGACTAGCGGGGGCCATGATACATACAATGAGCAGTTCTTC. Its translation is CASNLTSGGHDTYNEQFF.